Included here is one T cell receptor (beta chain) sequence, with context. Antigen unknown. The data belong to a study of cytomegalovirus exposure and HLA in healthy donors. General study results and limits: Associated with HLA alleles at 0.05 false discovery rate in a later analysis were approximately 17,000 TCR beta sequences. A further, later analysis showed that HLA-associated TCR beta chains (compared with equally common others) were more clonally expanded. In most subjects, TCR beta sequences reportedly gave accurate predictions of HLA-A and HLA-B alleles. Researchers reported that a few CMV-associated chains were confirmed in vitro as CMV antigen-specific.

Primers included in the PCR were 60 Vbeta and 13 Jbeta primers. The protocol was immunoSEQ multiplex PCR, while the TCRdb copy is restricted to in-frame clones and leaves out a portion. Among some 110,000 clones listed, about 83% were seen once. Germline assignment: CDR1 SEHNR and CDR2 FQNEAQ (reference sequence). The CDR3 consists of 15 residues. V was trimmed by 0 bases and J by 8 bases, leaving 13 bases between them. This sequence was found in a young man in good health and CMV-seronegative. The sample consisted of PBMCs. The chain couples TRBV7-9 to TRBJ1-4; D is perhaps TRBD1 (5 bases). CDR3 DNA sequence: TGTGCCAGCAGCTTAGCGAGGGAGGGGAGCGAAAAACTGTTTTTT. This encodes CASSLAREGSEKLFF.